A single sample gave rise to the 20 T cell receptor beta chains below, sequenced in a study of identical twins. One entry per CDR3 protein results from TCRdb running MiXCR on the 5' RACE reads. The sample records 400,000 to 550,000 distinct CDR3 sequences, around an eighth being singletons. This same sample was also part of a study on yellow fever vaccine responses in identical twins.

The sample consisted of CD4+ T cells sorted from blood. The receptors shown here come from a young woman in good health.

This clonotype was recorded at least ten times. V and J are TRBV29-1 and TRBJ2-7; D is unclear. Germline V gene data show CDR1 as SQVTM and CDR2 as ANQGSEA. Trimming stripped 5 bases from V and 2 bases from J, with 10 bases between. The length of the CDR3 is 12 residues. The CDR3 loop reads CSVKANTYEQYF. DNA of the CDR3: TGCAGCGTTAAGGCAAATACCTACGAGCAGTACTTC.

CDR3 DNA sequence: TGTGCCAGCTCGCAGCCGGGACAGGGACTTAATTCACCCCTCCACTTT. It yields the protein CASSQPGQGLNSPLHF. The chain joins TRBV18 to TRBJ1-6, with 9 positions matching TRBD1. The CDR3 sequence is 16 residues long. Trimming cost V 6 bases and J 6 bases; bases outside gene matches: 9. CDR1 is KGHSH, CDR2 LQKENI, per germline.

This clonotype came up a few times. V and J are TRBV3-1 and TRBJ1-2, with 11 positions matching TRBD1. The ends lost 4 bases at V and 4 bases at J; junction bases unmatched: 5. Germline CDR1 and CDR2: LGHDT and YNNKEL (reference sequence). This CDR3 spans 15 amino acids. The CDR3 nucleotides read TGTGCCAGCAGCCCGGGACAGGGGGGCTCCTATGGCTACACCTTC. It codes for CASSPGQGGSYGYTF. Filled out from reference TRBV3-1 and TRBJ1-2, the complete variable domain reads DTAVSQTPKYLVTQMGNDKSIKCEQNLGHDTMYWYKQDSKKFLKIMFSYNNKELIINETVPNRFSPKSPDKAHLNLHINSLELGDSAVYFCASSPGQGGSYGYTFGSGTRLTVV.

The chain carries TRBV28 and TRBJ1-3, with TRBD1 matching 9 bases. Germline lookup yields CDR1 MDHEN and CDR2 SYDVKM. V trimming: 7 bases; J trimming: 0 bases; junction bases outside the gene matches: 7. The CDR3 totals 16 residues. The CDR3 bases are TGTGCCAGCACTACCGCGGACAGGGGCTCTGGAAACACCATATATTTT. It encodes CASTTADRGSGNTIYF. The full variable domain, with the rest looked up from reference TRBV28 and TRBJ1-3, is DVKVTQSSRYLVKRTGEKVFLECVQDMDHENMFWYRQDPGLGLRLIYFSYDVKMKEKGDIPEGYSVSREKKERFSLILESASTNQTSMYLCASTTADRGSGNTIYFGEGSWLTVV.

The chain carries TRBV23-1 and TRBJ2-5; TRBD1 agrees at 9 bases. TRBV23-1 is marked as an open reading frame, function uncertain. The CDR3 length is 20 residues. V lost 0 bases to trimming and J lost 2 bases; unmatched junction nucleotides: 16. CDR3 sequence: CASSQSKLEGQGVIQETQYF. CDR3 sequence (DNA): TGCGCCAGCAGTCAATCCAAACTAGAGGGACAGGGAGTAATACAAGAGACCCAGTACTTC.

This clonotype was recorded many times. This chain joins TRBV14 and TRBJ2-3; 7 positions match TRBD2. The germline V gene encodes CDR1 SGHDN and CDR2 FVKESK. This CDR3 is built from 17 residues. With V trimmed by 1 base and J by 0 bases, 7 bases remained unmatched. The CDR3 DNA sequence: TGTGCCAGCAGCCAAGTGTCGGGAGGCTCCAGCACAGATACGCAGTATTTT. As protein: CASSQVSGGSSTDTQYF.

This chain links TRBV14 with TRBJ1-6, with D possibly being TRBD1 (5 bases). Deletions cut 4 bases from V and 3 bases from J, with 10 bases between. Germline-derived CDR1 and CDR2 are SGHDN and FVKESK. This CDR3 spans 15 amino acids. The CDR3 nucleotides read TGTGCCAGCAGCCCCCGGGACTTCTATAATTCACCCCTCCACTTT. Its translation is CASSPRDFYNSPLHF.

Ten or more counts support this clonotype. The gene calls are TRBV12-3 or TRBV12-4 and TRBJ1-5; maybe TRBD1 (6 bases). This CDR3 is built from 15 residues. The V end lost 9 bases, the J end lost 4 bases, and 19 bases lay between the germline ends. CDR3 bases: TGTGCCAGTGGCCGAGGGGGATTCGGTAATCAGCCCCAGCATTTT. This encodes CASGRGGFGNQPQHF.

This clonotype was detected only a few times. The V and J genes are TRBV12-3 or TRBV12-4 and TRBJ2-7; 12 bases are shared with TRBD2. The CDR3 has 13 residues. The junction had 5 bases not matched to a gene; V was cut back by 5 bases and J by 9 bases. The CDR3 nucleotides are TGTGCCAGCAGTACTAGCGGGGGGCCGTCGCAGTACTTC. Its translation is CASSTSGGPSQYF.

The chain links TRBV11-2 to TRBJ1-2, with D possibly TRBD1 on 6 matching bases. V dropped 5 bases and J dropped 8 bases, with 15 bases sitting between them. This CDR3 region has 13 residues. Looked up from germline, CDR1 is SGHAT and CDR2 is FQNNGV. Here the CDR3 DNA reads TGTGCCAGCAGCGGGGGCTCTTTGGGAGGCTACACCTTC. It yields the protein CASSGGSLGGYTF.

The chain couples TRBV15 to TRBJ2-3, with D perhaps TRBD2 (6 bases). The CDR3 spans 15 residues. Germline assignment: CDR1 LNHNV and CDR2 YYDKDF (reference sequence). Trimming pared 0 bases from V and 2 bases from J, leaving 9 bases between. The CDR3 DNA reads TGTGCCACCAGCAGAGATCCACTAGCCACAGATACGCAGTATTTT. It is translated as CATSRDPLATDTQYF.

This clonotype was recorded many times. This chain joins TRBV3-1 and TRBJ2-7, with 7 bases aligning to TRBD2. Trimming at V came to 1 base and at J to 4 bases, leaving 4 bases not matched to a gene. The CDR3 is 14 residues long. Per germline, CDR1 LGHDT and CDR2 YNNKEL (reference sequence). The CDR3 is CASSQGLAIYEQYF. The CDR3 DNA reads as TGTGCCAGCAGCCAAGGACTAGCCATATACGAGCAGTACTTC.

This clonotype was seen a handful of times. The chain links TRBV10-3 to TRBJ2-5; 9 nucleotides agree with TRBD1. V was clipped by 4 bases and J by 5 bases; unmatched bases: 2. From germline, CDR1 is ENHRY and CDR2 SYGVKD. The CDR3 is 13 residues long. Here the CDR3 reads CAISAGQGETQYF. The CDR3 nucleotides are TGTGCCATCAGTGCTGGACAGGGGGAGACCCAGTACTTC.

This clonotype occurred a few times. V gene TRBV11-2 combines with J gene TRBJ1-2, with D possibly being TRBD1 (5 bases). Germline assignment: CDR1 SGHAT and CDR2 FQNNGV. The ends were cut back, 1 base at V and 12 bases at J, with 12 bases in the middle. There are 12 residues in the CDR3. CDR3 protein: CASSLGQRPHTF. The CDR3 DNA sequence: TGTGCCAGCAGCTTAGGACAGAGACCCCACACCTTC.

The gene calls are TRBV4-1 and TRBJ2-1, with 13 bases fitting TRBD2. The CDR3 runs to 16 residues. Germline CDR1 MGHRA, CDR2 YSYEKL. Trimming at V came to 3 bases and at J to 7 bases, leaving 6 bases not matched to a gene. The CDR3 DNA is TGCGCCAGCAGCCAGGAAGGACTAGCGGGAGCTAATGAGCAGTTCTTC. Its protein is CASSQEGLAGANEQFF.

This sequence joins TRBV27 and TRBJ1-1, with TRBD1 matching 7 bases. Germline assignment: CDR1 MNHEY and CDR2 SMNVEV (reference sequence). V lost 2 bases to trimming and J lost 3 bases; unmatched junction nucleotides: 12. This CDR3 contains 17 residues. CDR3 residues: CASSLRLWQGEDTEAFF. The CDR3 coding sequence is TGTGCCAGCAGTTTACGGCTATGGCAGGGGGAGGACACTGAAGCTTTCTTT.

This clonotype was recorded a few times. The chain recombines TRBV4-3 with TRBJ2-3; possible D gene TRBD2, 6 bases. V was cut by 1 base and J by 4 bases, with 9 bases left in between. This CDR3 is 14 amino acids long. Germline-derived CDR1 and CDR2 are LGHNA and YSLEER. CDR3 residues: CASSQGWGADTQYF. The CDR3 nucleotides are TGCGCCAGCAGCCAAGGATGGGGGGCAGATACGCAGTATTTT.

This clonotype was seen repeatedly, ten times or more. The chain combines TRBV18 with TRBJ2-2; maybe TRBD2 (5 bases). Germline assignment: CDR1 KGHSH and CDR2 LQKENI. The CDR3 covers 16 residues. The V gene lost 0 bases and the J gene lost 0 bases, with 8 bases spanning the gap. The CDR3 nucleotides read TGTGCCAGCTCACCACCGTCTAGCCCGAACACCGGGGAGCTGTTTTTT. Its translation is CASSPPSSPNTGELFF.

This clonotype has a count of ten or more. V gene TRBV16 combines with J gene TRBJ1-6; TRBD1 might be the D (5 bases). CDR3 length: 14 residues. The germline V gene encodes CDR1 KGHSY and CDR2 FQNENV. V shed 1 base and J shed 8 bases, with 9 bases lying between them. CDR3 protein: CASSQFWGDSPLHF. DNA for the CDR3: TGTGCCAGCAGCCAATTTTGGGGGGATTCACCCCTCCACTTT. The full variable domain, rest sourced from reference TRBV16 and TRBJ1-6, is GEEVAQTPKHLVRGEGQKAKLYCAPIKGHSYVFWYQQVLKNEFKFLISFQNENVFDETGMPKERFSAKCLPNSPCSLEIQATKLEDSAVYFCASSQFWGDSPLHFGNGTRLTVT.

The chain is built from TRBV5-1 and TRBJ2-1; 14 positions match TRBD2. Germline loops: CDR1 SGHRS, CDR2 YFSETQ. The CDR3 consists of 15 residues. V shed 4 bases and J 6 bases; nucleotides not matched to a gene: 3. This CDR3 reads CASSRLAGGPNEQFF. CDR3 in DNA: TGCGCCAGCAGCCGACTAGCGGGAGGGCCCAATGAGCAGTTCTTC.